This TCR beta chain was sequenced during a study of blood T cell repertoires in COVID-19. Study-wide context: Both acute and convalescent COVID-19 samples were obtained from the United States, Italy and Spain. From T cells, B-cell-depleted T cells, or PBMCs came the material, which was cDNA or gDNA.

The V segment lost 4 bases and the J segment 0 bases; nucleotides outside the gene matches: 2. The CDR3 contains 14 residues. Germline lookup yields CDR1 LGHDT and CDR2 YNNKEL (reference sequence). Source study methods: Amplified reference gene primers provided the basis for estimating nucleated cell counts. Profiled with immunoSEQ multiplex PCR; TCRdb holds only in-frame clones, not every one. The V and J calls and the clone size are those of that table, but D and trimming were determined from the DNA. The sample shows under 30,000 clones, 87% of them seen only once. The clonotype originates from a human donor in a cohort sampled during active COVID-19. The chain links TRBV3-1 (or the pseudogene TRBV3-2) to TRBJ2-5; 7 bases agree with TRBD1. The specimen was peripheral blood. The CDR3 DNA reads TGTGCCAGCAGCCGGACAGGTAACCAAGAGACCCAGTACTTC. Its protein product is CASSRTGNQETQYF.